The rows below give T cell receptor beta chains drawn from one sample of a study of blood T cell repertoires in COVID-19. Only in-frame clones appear in the TCRdb table, and some are missing; sequencing was by immunoSEQ multiplex PCR. Among around 180,000 clones, approximately 79% were seen once, and the ten largest hold 3%. Sample: peripheral blood. Every receptor here comes from a woman older than 75 with acute or convalescent COVID-19. CDR3s include the opening cysteine and the closing phenylalanine or tryptophan. D genes are given only for firm matches. Size is omitted from some rows. Given values are once, few, many or a class for expanded clones.

CDR3 protein: CASSLMGGSGETQYF
CDR3 DNA: TGCGCCAGCAGCTTGATGGGTGGGAGTGGAGAGACCCAGTACTTC
CDR3 length: 15
clone size: once
V gene: TRBV5-1
J gene: TRBJ2-5
D gene: .

CDR3 protein: CASAPGTGTLNYGYTF
CDR3 DNA: TGTGCCAGTGCCCCCGGGACAGGTACCCTTAACTATGGCTACACCTTC
CDR3 length: 16
clone size: .
V gene: TRBV19
J gene: TRBJ1-2
D gene: TRBD1

CDR3 protein: CASSLAGGSYEQYF
CDR3 DNA: TGTGCCAGCAGCTTAGCGGGAGGTTCCTACGAGCAGTACTTC
CDR3 length: 14
clone size: .
V gene: TRBV11-2
J gene: TRBJ2-7
D gene: TRBD2

CDR3 protein: CATRRRGLVSNEQFF
CDR3 DNA: TGTGCCACCCGTAGGAGGGGACTAGTTTCCAATGAGCAGTTCTTC
CDR3 length: 15
clone size: .
V gene: TRBV19
J gene: TRBJ2-1
D gene: TRBD2

CDR3 protein: CAWSDGSLAGGETQYF
CDR3 DNA: TGTGCCTGGAGTGACGGAAGTCTAGCGGGAGGGGAGACCCAGTACTTC
CDR3 length: 16
clone size: few
V gene: TRBV30
J gene: TRBJ2-5
D gene: TRBD2

CDR3 protein: CASSLPGMNTEAFF
CDR3 DNA: TGTGCCAGCAGTTTACCGGGTATGAACACTGAAGCTTTCTTT
CDR3 length: 14
clone size: .
V gene: TRBV28
J gene: TRBJ1-1
D gene: .

CDR3 protein: CASSPDRAFGNTIYF
CDR3 DNA: TGTGCCAGCAGCCCCGACAGGGCTTTTGGAAACACCATATATTTT
CDR3 length: 15
clone size: once
V gene: TRBV13
J gene: TRBJ1-3
D gene: TRBD1

CDR3 protein: CASSLVGRGPEAFF
CDR3 DNA: TGTGCCAGCAGCTTAGTCGGCAGGGGGCCTGAAGCTTTCTTT
CDR3 length: 14
clone size: .
V gene: TRBV7-9
J gene: TRBJ1-1
D gene: TRBD1

CDR3 protein: CASSLGGPTEAFF
CDR3 DNA: TGTGCCAGCAGTTTGGGGGGGCCCACTGAAGCTTTCTTT
CDR3 length: 13
clone size: .
V gene: TRBV28
J gene: TRBJ1-1
D gene: .

CDR3 protein: CASSLPSGRDGDEQFF
CDR3 DNA: TGCGCCAGCAGCTTACCTAGCGGGAGGGATGGCGATGAGCAGTTCTTC
CDR3 length: 16
clone size: few
V gene: TRBV5-1
J gene: TRBJ2-1
D gene: TRBD2

CDR3 protein: CASSRDSLSNEQFF
CDR3 DNA: TGTGCCAGCAGCCGGGACAGCCTTAGCAATGAGCAGTTCTTC
CDR3 length: 14
clone size: .
V gene: TRBV5-4
J gene: TRBJ2-1
D gene: TRBD1

CDR3 protein: CASSLYWKSTSNLSGANVLTF
CDR3 DNA: TGTGCCAGCAGTTTATATTGGAAGTCGACATCAAACCTTTCTGGGGCCAACGTCCTGACTTTC
CDR3 length: 21
clone size: few
V gene: TRBV27
J gene: TRBJ2-6
D gene: .

CDR3 protein: CASSRLKAAGGETQYF
CDR3 DNA: TGTGCCAGCAGCCGGCTCAAGGCGGCAGGGGGGGAGACCCAGTACTTC
CDR3 length: 16
clone size: .
V gene: TRBV7-9
J gene: TRBJ2-5
D gene: .

CDR3 protein: CASSPDRVAGYTF
CDR3 DNA: TGTGCCAGCAGTCCCGACAGGGTAGCCGGCTACACCTTC
CDR3 length: 13
clone size: .
V gene: TRBV12-3/TRBV12-4
J gene: TRBJ1-2
D gene: TRBD1

CDR3 protein: CASSVDRDGQPQHF
CDR3 DNA: TGTGCCAGCAGCGTGGACAGGGACGGTCAGCCCCAGCATTTT
CDR3 length: 14
clone size: .
V gene: TRBV5-4
J gene: TRBJ1-5
D gene: TRBD1

CDR3 protein: CASSPSDRGRGGELFF
CDR3 DNA: TGTGCCAGCAGCCCTTCGGACAGGGGCAGGGGCGGGGAGCTGTTTTTT
CDR3 length: 16
clone size: .
V gene: TRBV5-4
J gene: TRBJ2-2
D gene: TRBD1

CDR3 protein: CASSPRSGGIFEQYF
CDR3 DNA: TGTGCCAGCAGCCCACGTTCGGGAGGGATTTTCGAGCAGTACTTC
CDR3 length: 15
clone size: once
V gene: TRBV3-1/TRBV3-2
J gene: TRBJ2-7
D gene: TRBD2

CDR3 protein: CASSPGLEPYEQYF
CDR3 DNA: TGTGCCAGCAGCCCGGGACTAGAACCCTACGAGCAGTACTTC
CDR3 length: 14
clone size: .
V gene: TRBV7-2
J gene: TRBJ2-7
D gene: TRBD2

CDR3 protein: CATSTRQAHIYEQYF
CDR3 DNA: TGTGCCACCTCCACTAGACAGGCTCACATCTACGAGCAGTACTTC
CDR3 length: 15
clone size: .
V gene: TRBV24-1
J gene: TRBJ2-7
D gene: .

CDR3 protein: CASSLRTDMLGYTF
CDR3 DNA: TGTGCCAGCAGTTTACGGACAGACATGCTTGGCTACACCTTC
CDR3 length: 14
clone size: .
V gene: TRBV27
J gene: TRBJ1-2
D gene: .

CDR3 protein: CASSWRAGTGEAFF
CDR3 DNA: TGTGCCAGCAGCTGGAGGGCCGGGACAGGGGAAGCTTTCTTT
CDR3 length: 14
clone size: .
V gene: TRBV5-6
J gene: TRBJ1-1
D gene: TRBD1

CDR3 protein: CASSGTESNYGYTF
CDR3 DNA: TGTGCCAGCAGTGGGACAGAGTCTAACTATGGCTACACCTTC
CDR3 length: 14
clone size: .
V gene: TRBV6-1
J gene: TRBJ1-2
D gene: .

CDR3 protein: CAIKGQGGTDTQYF
CDR3 DNA: TGTGCCATCAAAGGACAGGGGGGGACAGATACGCAGTATTTT
CDR3 length: 14
clone size: .
V gene: TRBV10-3
J gene: TRBJ2-3
D gene: TRBD1

CDR3 protein: CASSLAGVYNEQFF
CDR3 DNA: TGCGCCAGCAGTTTAGCGGGAGTTTACAATGAGCAGTTCTTC
CDR3 length: 14
clone size: .
V gene: TRBV10-2
J gene: TRBJ2-1
D gene: TRBD2

CDR3 protein: CASSQATGGVDSYEQYF
CDR3 DNA: TGTGCCAGCAGCCAAGCGACCGGCGGGGTAGACTCCTACGAGCAGTACTTC
CDR3 length: 17
clone size: once
V gene: TRBV3-1/TRBV3-2
J gene: TRBJ2-7
D gene: .

CDR3 protein: CASSRHTGLGTEAFF
CDR3 DNA: TGTGCCAGCAGTCGACATACAGGGTTGGGCACTGAAGCTTTCTTT
CDR3 length: 15
clone size: few
V gene: TRBV6-2/TRBV6-3
J gene: TRBJ1-1
D gene: .

CDR3 protein: CASTDPGQMEPQHF
CDR3 DNA: TGTGCCAGTACGGATCCGGGACAAATGGAGCCCCAGCATTTT
CDR3 length: 14
clone size: .
V gene: TRBV19
J gene: TRBJ1-5
D gene: .

CDR3 protein: CASSPRTGQNYGYTF
CDR3 DNA: TGTGCCAGCTCACCACGGACAGGGCAGAACTATGGCTACACCTTC
CDR3 length: 15
clone size: .
V gene: TRBV18
J gene: TRBJ1-2
D gene: TRBD1

CDR3 protein: CASSYTGLAGGSRNEQFF
CDR3 DNA: TGTGCCAGCAGCTACACGGGACTAGCGGGAGGAAGTAGAAATGAGCAGTTCTTC
CDR3 length: 18
clone size: once
V gene: TRBV7-9
J gene: TRBJ2-1
D gene: TRBD2

CDR3 protein: CASSRNLVTDTQYF
CDR3 DNA: TGCGCCAGCAGCAGAAACCTAGTCACAGATACGCAGTATTTT
CDR3 length: 14
clone size: .
V gene: TRBV5-1
J gene: TRBJ2-3
D gene: .

CDR3 protein: CASSFWSGENTEAFF
CDR3 DNA: TGCGCCAGCAGCTTTTGGTCTGGAGAGAACACTGAAGCTTTCTTT
CDR3 length: 15
clone size: .
V gene: TRBV5-1
J gene: TRBJ1-1
D gene: .

CDR3 protein: CASSWTAVNEQFF
CDR3 DNA: TGTGCCAGCAGCTGGACTGCCGTCAATGAGCAGTTCTTC
CDR3 length: 13
clone size: few
V gene: TRBV11-3
J gene: TRBJ2-1
D gene: .

CDR3 protein: CASSSGQLNEKLFF
CDR3 DNA: TGTGCCAGCAGCTCGGGACAGCTTAATGAAAAACTGTTTTTT
CDR3 length: 14
clone size: .
V gene: TRBV5-5
J gene: TRBJ1-4
D gene: TRBD1

CDR3 protein: CASSLGASEGQETQYF
CDR3 DNA: TGTGCCAGCAGCTTAGGAGCCTCCGAGGGTCAAGAGACCCAGTACTTC
CDR3 length: 16
clone size: few
V gene: TRBV7-9
J gene: TRBJ2-5
D gene: .

CDR3 protein: CASSVTAIQPQHF
CDR3 DNA: TGTGCCAGCAGTGTAACAGCTATTCAGCCCCAGCATTTT
CDR3 length: 13
clone size: few
V gene: TRBV2
J gene: TRBJ1-5
D gene: .

CDR3 protein: CASRFDKAGYTF
CDR3 DNA: TGTGCCAGCAGATTTGACAAAGCTGGCTACACCTTC
CDR3 length: 12
clone size: medium-sized
V gene: TRBV5-6
J gene: TRBJ1-2
D gene: .

CDR3 protein: CASSFLAVPSTDTQYF
CDR3 DNA: TGTGCCAGCAGTTTCTTAGCGGTACCTAGCACAGATACGCAGTATTTT
CDR3 length: 16
clone size: .
V gene: TRBV6-6
J gene: TRBJ2-3
D gene: .

CDR3 protein: CASSFASDTEAFF
CDR3 DNA: TGTGCCAGCAGCTTCGCGTCTGACACTGAAGCTTTCTTT
CDR3 length: 13
clone size: .
V gene: TRBV7-9
J gene: TRBJ1-1
D gene: .

CDR3 protein: CASSSGGGSSYNEQFF
CDR3 DNA: TGTGCCAGCAGCTCCGGGGGTGGGAGCTCCTACAATGAGCAGTTCTTC
CDR3 length: 16
clone size: .
V gene: TRBV5-6
J gene: TRBJ2-1
D gene: .

CDR3 protein: CASRRIAESSYEQYF
CDR3 DNA: TGTGCCAGCAGGAGAATAGCGGAGAGCTCCTACGAGCAGTACTTC
CDR3 length: 15
clone size: .
V gene: TRBV27
J gene: TRBJ2-7
D gene: .

CDR3 protein: CASSATGGTYEQYF
CDR3 DNA: TGTGCCAGCAGTGCGACAGGGGGGACCTACGAGCAGTACTTC
CDR3 length: 14
clone size: .
V gene: TRBV28
J gene: TRBJ2-7
D gene: TRBD1

CDR3 protein: CASRGTVTEAFF
CDR3 DNA: TGTGCCAGCAGAGGGACAGTCACTGAAGCTTTCTTT
CDR3 length: 12
clone size: .
V gene: TRBV6-5
J gene: TRBJ1-1
D gene: TRBD1

CDR3 protein: CASTLTGWRTEAFF
CDR3 DNA: TGTGCCAGCACCCTCACGGGGTGGCGCACTGAAGCTTTCTTT
CDR3 length: 14
clone size: .
V gene: TRBV3-1/TRBV3-2
J gene: TRBJ1-1
D gene: .

CDR3 protein: CASSIRWTEAFF
CDR3 DNA: TGTGCCAGTAGTATACGGTGGACTGAAGCTTTCTTT
CDR3 length: 12
clone size: once
V gene: TRBV19
J gene: TRBJ1-1
D gene: .

CDR3 protein: CASSSWGLANNEQFF
CDR3 DNA: TGTGCCAGCAGCTCCTGGGGACTAGCTAACAATGAGCAGTTCTTC
CDR3 length: 15
clone size: .
V gene: TRBV11-3
J gene: TRBJ2-1
D gene: TRBD2